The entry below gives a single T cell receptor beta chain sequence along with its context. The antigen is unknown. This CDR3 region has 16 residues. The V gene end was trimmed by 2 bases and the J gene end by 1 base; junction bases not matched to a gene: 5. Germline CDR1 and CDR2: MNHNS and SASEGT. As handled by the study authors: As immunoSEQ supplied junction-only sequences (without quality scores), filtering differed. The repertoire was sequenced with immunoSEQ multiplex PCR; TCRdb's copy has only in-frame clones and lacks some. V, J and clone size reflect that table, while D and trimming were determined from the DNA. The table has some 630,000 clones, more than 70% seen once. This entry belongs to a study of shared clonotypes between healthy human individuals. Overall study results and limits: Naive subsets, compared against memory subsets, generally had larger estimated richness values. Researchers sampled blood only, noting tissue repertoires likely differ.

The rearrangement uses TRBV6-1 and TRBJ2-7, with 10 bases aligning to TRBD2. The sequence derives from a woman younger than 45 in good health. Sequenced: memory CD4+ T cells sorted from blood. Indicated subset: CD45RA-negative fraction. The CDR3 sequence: CASSEFGAGGSYEQYF. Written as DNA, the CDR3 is TGTGCCAGCAGTGAATTTGGAGCGGGAGGGTCCTACGAGCAGTACTTC.